Each of the 5 T cell receptor beta chains below was sequenced from the same sample in a study of cytomegalovirus exposure and HLA in healthy donors. With 60 Vbeta and 13 Jbeta primers, the PCR was carried out. Clones were sequenced by immunoSEQ multiplex PCR, and TCRdb holds only the in-frame ones, with some missing. This table holds 100,000 or so clones, 60% to 80% found once. The specimen sequenced was PBMCs. The source of these receptors is a woman under 30 in good health and CMV-seropositive.

This chain connects TRBV5-4 to TRBJ1-6; D gene uncertain. The V end was cut by 0 bases, the J end by 0 bases, with 4 bases between. The V gene's germline CDR1 is SGHNT and CDR2 YYREEE (reference sequence). CDR3 length equals 15 residues. The CDR3 spells CASSLDSSYNSPLHF. CDR3 coding DNA: TGTGCCAGCAGCTTGGACAGCTCCTATAATTCACCCCTCCACTTT.

This clone was recorded a few times. This chain joins TRBV29-1 and TRBJ1-4, with 7 nucleotides matching TRBD1. Germline V gene lookup returns CDR1 SQVTM and CDR2 ANQGSEA. The CDR3 has 13 amino acids. With V trimmed by 4 bases and J by 5 bases, 4 bases remained unmatched. CDR3 nucleotides: TGCAGCGTTGGGGACAGAGGAAATGAAAAACTGTTTTTT. This translates into CSVGDRGNEKLFF.

The J gene is TRBJ2-7, the V gene TRBV5-5, with D possibly TRBD2 on 6 matching bases. The germline V gene encodes CDR1 SGHKS and CDR2 YYEKEE (reference sequence). The CDR3 length is 12 residues. V gave up 1 base and J gave up 7 bases, with 9 bases separating them. The CDR3: CASSLWGVEQYF. In DNA form, the CDR3 reads TGTGCCAGCAGCTTGTGGGGGGTGGAGCAGTACTTC.

The genes are TRBV6-1 and TRBJ1-5; D call uncertain. Trimming shortened V by 0 bases and J by 3 bases, and 6 bases separated the two germline ends. CDR1 and CDR2 from the germline V gene are MNHNS and SASEGT. CDR3 size: 14 residues. CDR3 sequence: CASSEAGNNQPQHF. The CDR3 DNA reads TGTGCCAGCAGTGAAGCCGGGAACAATCAGCCCCAGCATTTT.

Only one count was recorded for this clone. V usage is TRBV6-1 and J usage is TRBJ1-2; D remains ambiguous. The V gene's germline CDR1 is MNHNS and CDR2 SASEGT. This CDR3 is built from 15 residues. Trimming shortened V by 3 bases and J by 7 bases, and 18 bases separated the two germline ends. The CDR3 protein is CASSDSVVLYAGYTF. In DNA form, the CDR3 reads TGTGCCAGCAGTGATTCGGTGGTTCTCTACGCTGGCTACACCTTC.